One sample yielded the 2 T cell receptor beta chains listed below, sequenced in a study of OX40 agonist ivuxolimab in advanced cancers. The protocol was immunoSEQ multiplex PCR, while the TCRdb copy is restricted to in-frame clones and leaves out a portion. The data show tens of thousands of clones, about four fifths seen once. The input for sequencing was CD4+ or CD8+ T cells sorted from blood, taken in a trial of the OX40 agonist ivuxolimab. Receptors were obtained from an adult with an advanced solid tumor such as melanoma, head and neck, liver or kidney cancer.

This clone was recorded a few times. The CDR3 loop reads CASSPLLIGEQFF. For the CDR3, the DNA is TGTGCCAGCAGTCCGTTGCTGATCGGTGAACAGTTCTTC. This chain links TRBV27 with TRBJ2-1; D is undetermined. The CDR3 is 13 amino acids. Germline CDR1 and CDR2: MNHEY and SMNVEV (reference sequence). V lost 5 bases and J 13 bases, leaving 18 bases between the germline ends.

This chain uses TRBV7-2 with TRBJ2-7, with 11 bases identical to TRBD2. V was pared by 5 bases and J by 3 bases, with 9 bases of the junction left unmatched. There are 16 residues in the CDR3. Germline assignment: CDR1 SGHTA and CDR2 FQGNSA. CDR3 nucleotides: TGTGCCAGCAGCCTACGACTAGCGGGAACAGACTACGAGCAGTACTTC. It specifies CASSLRLAGTDYEQYF.